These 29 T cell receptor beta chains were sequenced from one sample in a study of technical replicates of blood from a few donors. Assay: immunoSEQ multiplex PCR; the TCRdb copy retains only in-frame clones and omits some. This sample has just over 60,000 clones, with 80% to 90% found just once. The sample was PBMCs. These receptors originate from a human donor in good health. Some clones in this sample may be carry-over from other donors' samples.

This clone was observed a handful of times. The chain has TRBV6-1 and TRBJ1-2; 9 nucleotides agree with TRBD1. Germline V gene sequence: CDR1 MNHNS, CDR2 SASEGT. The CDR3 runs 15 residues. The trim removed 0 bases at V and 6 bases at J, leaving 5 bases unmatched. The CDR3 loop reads CASSEAVTGGDGYTF. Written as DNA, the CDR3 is TGTGCCAGCAGTGAAGCGGTGACAGGGGGAGATGGCTACACCTTC.

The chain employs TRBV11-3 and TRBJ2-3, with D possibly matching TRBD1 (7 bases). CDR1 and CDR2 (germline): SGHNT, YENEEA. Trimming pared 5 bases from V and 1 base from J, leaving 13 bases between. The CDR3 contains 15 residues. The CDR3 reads CASSPRGAGTDTQYF. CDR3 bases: TGTGCCAGCAGCCCCAGGGGGGCCGGCACAGATACGCAGTATTTT.

CDR3 protein: CASSRLGGPVIHEQYF. As DNA, the CDR3 is TGCGCCAGCAGCAGACTAGGTGGGCCGGTTATCCACGAGCAGTACTTC. This sequence joins TRBV5-1 and TRBJ2-7, with D possibly matching TRBD2 (6 bases). The CDR3 loop spans 16 amino acids. V lost 4 bases, J lost 5 bases, and 22 bases lay in between. The germline CDR1 and CDR2 sequences are SGHRS and YFSETQ.

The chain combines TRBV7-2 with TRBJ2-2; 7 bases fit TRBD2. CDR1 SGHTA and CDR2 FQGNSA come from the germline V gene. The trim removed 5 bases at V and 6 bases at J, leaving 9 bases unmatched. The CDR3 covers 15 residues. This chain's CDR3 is CASSPPGGGSGELFF. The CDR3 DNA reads TGTGCCAGCAGCCCTCCTGGGGGGGGGTCCGGGGAGCTGTTTTTT.

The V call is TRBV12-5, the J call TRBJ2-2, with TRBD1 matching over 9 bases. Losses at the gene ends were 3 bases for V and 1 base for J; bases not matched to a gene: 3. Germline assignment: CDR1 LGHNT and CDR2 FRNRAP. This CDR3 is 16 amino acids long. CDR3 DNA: TGTGCTAGTGGTTTAAGACAGGGGGGGAACACCGGGGAGCTGTTTTTT. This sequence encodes CASGLRQGGNTGELFF.

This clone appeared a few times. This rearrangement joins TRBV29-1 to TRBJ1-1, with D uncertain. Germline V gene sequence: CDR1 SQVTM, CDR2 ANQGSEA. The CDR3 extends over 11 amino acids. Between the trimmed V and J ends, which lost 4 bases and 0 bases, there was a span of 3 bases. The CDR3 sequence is CSVVMNTEAFF. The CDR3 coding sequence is TGCAGCGTTGTTATGAACACTGAAGCTTTCTTT.

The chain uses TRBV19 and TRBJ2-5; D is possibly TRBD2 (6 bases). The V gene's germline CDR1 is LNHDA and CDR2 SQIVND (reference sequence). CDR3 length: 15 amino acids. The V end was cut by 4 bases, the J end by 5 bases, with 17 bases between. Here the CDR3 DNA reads TGTGCCAGTAGTACTTGGAGGGACCCCCAGGAGACCCAGTACTTC. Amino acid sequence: CASSTWRDPQETQYF.

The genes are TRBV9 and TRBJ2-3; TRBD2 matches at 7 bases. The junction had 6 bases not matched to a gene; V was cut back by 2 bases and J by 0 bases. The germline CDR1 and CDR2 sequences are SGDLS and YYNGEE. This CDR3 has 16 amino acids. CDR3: CASSVKLAASTDTQYF. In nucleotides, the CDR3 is TGTGCCAGCAGCGTCAAGCTAGCGGCTAGCACAGATACGCAGTATTTT.

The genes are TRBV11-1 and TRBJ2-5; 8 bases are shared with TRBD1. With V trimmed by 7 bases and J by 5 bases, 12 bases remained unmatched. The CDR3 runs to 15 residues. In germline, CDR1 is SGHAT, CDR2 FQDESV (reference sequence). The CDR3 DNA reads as TGTGCCAGCACCCCGACAGGGGCGGCCGGGGAGACCCAGTACTTC. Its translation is CASTPTGAAGETQYF.

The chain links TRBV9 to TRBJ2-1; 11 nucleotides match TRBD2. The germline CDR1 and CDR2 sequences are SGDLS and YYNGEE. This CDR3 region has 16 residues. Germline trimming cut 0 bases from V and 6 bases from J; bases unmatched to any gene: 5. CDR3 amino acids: CASSVALAGAVNEQFF. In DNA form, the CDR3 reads TGTGCCAGCAGCGTAGCACTAGCGGGAGCAGTCAATGAGCAGTTCTTC.

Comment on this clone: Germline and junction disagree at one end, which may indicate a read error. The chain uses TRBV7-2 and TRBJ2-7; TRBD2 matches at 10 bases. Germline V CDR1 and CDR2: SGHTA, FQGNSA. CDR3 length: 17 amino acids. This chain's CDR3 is CASSLERLAGTSHEQYF. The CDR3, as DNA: TGTGCCAGCAGCTTAGAAAGACTAGCGGGTACCTCCCACGAGCAGTACTTC. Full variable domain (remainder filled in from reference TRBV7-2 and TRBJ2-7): GAGVSQSPSNKVTEKGKDVELRCDPISGHTALYWYRQSLGQGLEFLIYFQGNSAPDKSGLPSDRFSAERTGGSVSTLTIQRTQQEDSAVYLCASSLERLAGTSHEQYFGPGTRLTVT.

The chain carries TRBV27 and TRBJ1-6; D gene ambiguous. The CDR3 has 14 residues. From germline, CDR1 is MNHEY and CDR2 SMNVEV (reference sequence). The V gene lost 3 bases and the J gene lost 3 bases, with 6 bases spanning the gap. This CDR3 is CASSFAGYNSPLHF. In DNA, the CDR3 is TGTGCCAGCAGTTTTGCAGGCTATAATTCACCCCTCCACTTT.

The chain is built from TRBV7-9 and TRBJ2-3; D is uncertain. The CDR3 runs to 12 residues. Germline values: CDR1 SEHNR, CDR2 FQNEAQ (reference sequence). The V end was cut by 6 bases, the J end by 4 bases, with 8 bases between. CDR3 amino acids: CASSYLADTQYF. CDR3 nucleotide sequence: TGTGCCAGCAGTTACTTGGCAGATACGCAGTATTTT.

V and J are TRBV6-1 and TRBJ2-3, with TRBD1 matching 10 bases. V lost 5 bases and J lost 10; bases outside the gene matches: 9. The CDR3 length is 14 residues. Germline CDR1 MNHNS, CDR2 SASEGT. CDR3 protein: CASSSPGQGKSQYF. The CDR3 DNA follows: TGTGCCAGCAGTTCTCCGGGACAGGGGAAATCGCAGTATTTT.

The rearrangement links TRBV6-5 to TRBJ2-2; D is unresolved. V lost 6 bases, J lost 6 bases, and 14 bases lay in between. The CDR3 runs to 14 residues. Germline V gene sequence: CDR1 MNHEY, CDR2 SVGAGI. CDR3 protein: CASSPGYQAGELFF. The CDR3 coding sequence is TGTGCCAGCAGCCCTGGGTATCAGGCCGGGGAGCTGTTTTTT.

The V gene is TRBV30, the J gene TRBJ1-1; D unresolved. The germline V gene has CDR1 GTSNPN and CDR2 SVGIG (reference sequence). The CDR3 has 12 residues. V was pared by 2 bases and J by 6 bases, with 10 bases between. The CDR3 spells CAWSPEGAEAFF. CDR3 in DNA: TGTGCCTGGAGTCCAGAGGGCGCTGAAGCTTTCTTT.

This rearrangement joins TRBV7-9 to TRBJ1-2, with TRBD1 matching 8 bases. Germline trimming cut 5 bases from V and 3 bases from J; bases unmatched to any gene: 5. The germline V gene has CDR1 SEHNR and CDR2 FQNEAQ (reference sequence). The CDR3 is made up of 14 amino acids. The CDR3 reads CASSPQGGDYGYTF. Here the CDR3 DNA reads TGTGCCAGCAGCCCACAGGGGGGCGACTATGGCTACACCTTC.

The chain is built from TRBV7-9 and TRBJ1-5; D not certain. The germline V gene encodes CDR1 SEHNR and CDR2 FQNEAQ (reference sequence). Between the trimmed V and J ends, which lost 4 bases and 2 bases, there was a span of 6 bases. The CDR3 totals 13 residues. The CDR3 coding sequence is TGTGCCAGCAGCTCAGGTGGCAATCAGCCCCAGCATTTT. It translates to CASSSGGNQPQHF.

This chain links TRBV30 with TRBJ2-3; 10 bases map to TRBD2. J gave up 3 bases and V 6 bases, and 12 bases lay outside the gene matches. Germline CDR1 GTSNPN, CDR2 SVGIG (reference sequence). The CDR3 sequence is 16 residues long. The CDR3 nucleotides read TGTGCCTGTAACGACCTACTAGCGGGATTGACAGATACGCAGTATTTT. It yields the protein CACNDLLAGLTDTQYF.

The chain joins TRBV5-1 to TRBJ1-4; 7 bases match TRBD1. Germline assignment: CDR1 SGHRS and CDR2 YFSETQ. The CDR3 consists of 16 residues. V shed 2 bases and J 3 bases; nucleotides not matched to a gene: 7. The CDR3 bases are TGCGCCAGCAGCTTCCAGGGGGGAGGATCTAATGAAAAACTGTTTTTT. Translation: CASSFQGGGSNEKLFF.

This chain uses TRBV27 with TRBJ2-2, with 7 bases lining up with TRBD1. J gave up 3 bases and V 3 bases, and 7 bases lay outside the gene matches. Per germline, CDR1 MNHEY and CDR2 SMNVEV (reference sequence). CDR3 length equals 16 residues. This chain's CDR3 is CASSLPTGTHTGELFF. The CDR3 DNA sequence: TGTGCCAGCAGTTTGCCGACAGGGACACACACCGGGGAGCTGTTTTTT.

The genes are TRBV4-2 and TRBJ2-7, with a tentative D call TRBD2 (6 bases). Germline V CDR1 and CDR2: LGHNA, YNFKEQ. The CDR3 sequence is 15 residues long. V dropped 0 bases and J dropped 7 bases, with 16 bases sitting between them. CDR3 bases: TGTGCCAGCAGCCAAGAGTGGGGGGACTCTCTTGAGCAGTACTTC. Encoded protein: CASSQEWGDSLEQYF.

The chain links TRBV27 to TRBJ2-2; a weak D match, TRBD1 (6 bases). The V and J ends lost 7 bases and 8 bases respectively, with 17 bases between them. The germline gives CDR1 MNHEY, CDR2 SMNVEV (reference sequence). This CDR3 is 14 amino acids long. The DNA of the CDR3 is TGTGCCAGCACCTGGCAGGGGTTGGTAGGGGAGCTGTTTTTT. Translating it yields CASTWQGLVGELFF.

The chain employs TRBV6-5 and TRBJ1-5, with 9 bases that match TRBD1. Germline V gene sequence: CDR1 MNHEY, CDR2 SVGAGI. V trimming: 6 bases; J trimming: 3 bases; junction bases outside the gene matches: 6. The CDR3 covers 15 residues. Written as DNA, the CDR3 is TGTGCCAGCAGACCACAGGGGGCCACCAATCAGCCCCAGCATTTT. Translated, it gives CASRPQGATNQPQHF.

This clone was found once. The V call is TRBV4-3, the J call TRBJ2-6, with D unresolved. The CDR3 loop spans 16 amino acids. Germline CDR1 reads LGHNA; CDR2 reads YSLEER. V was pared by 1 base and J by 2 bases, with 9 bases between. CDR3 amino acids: CASSQAEFTGANVLTF. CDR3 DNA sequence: TGCGCCAGCAGCCAAGCTGAGTTTACTGGGGCCAACGTCCTGACTTTC.

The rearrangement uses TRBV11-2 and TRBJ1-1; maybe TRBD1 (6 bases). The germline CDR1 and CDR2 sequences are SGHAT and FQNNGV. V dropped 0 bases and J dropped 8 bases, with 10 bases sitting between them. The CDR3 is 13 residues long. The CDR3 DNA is TGTGCCAGCAGCTTAGAGAGGGGGAGAGAAGCTTTCTTT. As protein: CASSLERGREAFF. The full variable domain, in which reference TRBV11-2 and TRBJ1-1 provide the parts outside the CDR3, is EAGVAQSPRYKIIEKRQSVAFWCNPISGHATLYWYQQILGQGPKLLIQFQNNGVVDDSQLPKDRFSAERLKGVDSTLKIQPAKLEDSAVYLCASSLERGREAFFGQGTRLTVV.

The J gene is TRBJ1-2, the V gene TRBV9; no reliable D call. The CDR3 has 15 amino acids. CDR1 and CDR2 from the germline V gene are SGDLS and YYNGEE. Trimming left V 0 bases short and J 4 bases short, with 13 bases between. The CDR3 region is CASSVGQFSAYGYTF. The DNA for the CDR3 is TGTGCCAGCAGCGTAGGGCAGTTCTCCGCCTATGGCTACACCTTC.

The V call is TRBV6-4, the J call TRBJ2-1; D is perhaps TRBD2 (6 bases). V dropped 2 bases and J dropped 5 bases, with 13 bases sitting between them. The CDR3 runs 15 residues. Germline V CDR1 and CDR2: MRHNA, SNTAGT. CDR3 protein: CASSDQGRPDNEQFF. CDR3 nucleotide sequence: TGTGCCAGCAGTGACCAAGGGAGGCCGGACAATGAGCAGTTCTTC.

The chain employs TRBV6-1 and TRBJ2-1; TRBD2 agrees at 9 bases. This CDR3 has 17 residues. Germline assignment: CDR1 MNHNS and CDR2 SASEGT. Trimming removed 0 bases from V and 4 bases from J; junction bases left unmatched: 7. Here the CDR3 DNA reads TGTGCCAGCAGTGAAGCCGGGACTAGCTCTCGGTACAATGAGCAGTTCTTC. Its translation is CASSEAGTSSRYNEQFF.